The present entry profiles one TCR beta chain with its context. Clones were sequenced by immunoSEQ multiplex PCR, and TCRdb holds only the in-frame ones, with some missing. The sample yields approximately 74,000 clones, about 98% seen once. Trimming took 3 bases from V and 2 from J; bases not matched to a gene: 0. The germline V gene encodes CDR1 SNHLY and CDR2 FYNNEI. The CDR3 runs to 14 residues. This record comes from a study of technical replicates of blood from a few donors. This receptor was taken from a human donor in good health. This chain connects TRBV2 to TRBJ1-5, with TRBD1 matching 8 bases. Source material: T cells isolated from PBMCs. The CDR3 protein is CASSDRGRNQPQHF. Here the CDR3 DNA reads TGTGCCAGCAGTGACAGGGGGCGCAATCAGCCCCAGCATTTT.